What follows are 26 T cell receptor beta chains derived from one specimen sequenced in a study of blood T cell repertoires in COVID-19. Sequencing was performed with immunoSEQ multiplex PCR; in TCRdb, only in-frame clones are kept and a portion is missing. There are about 270,000 clones in the sample; approximately 83% occur only once, and over 8.5% lies in the top ten. Input material: peripheral blood. The receptors originated from a woman aged 45-65 years who had recovered from COVID-19.

V usage is TRBV5-1 and J usage is TRBJ2-3; D remains ambiguous. V lost 1 base and J 4 bases, leaving 7 bases between the germline ends. This CDR3 has 13 residues. The V gene's germline CDR1 is SGHRS and CDR2 YFSETQ. The CDR3: CASSLSSPDTQYF. The CDR3 bases are TGCGCCAGCAGCTTGTCATCCCCAGATACGCAGTATTTT.

This clone appeared a few times. The genes are TRBV28 and TRBJ1-6; D call uncertain. Germline assignment: CDR1 MDHEN and CDR2 SYDVKM. The V gene lost 10 bases and the J gene lost 4 bases, with 17 bases spanning the gap. CDR3 length equals 15 residues. The CDR3 loop is CATRPGKKYNSPLHF. The CDR3 DNA reads TGTGCCACACGACCGGGGAAAAAGTATAATTCACCCCTCCACTTT.

The V call is TRBV12-3 or TRBV12-4, the J call TRBJ1-1; 9 bases are shared with TRBD1. The J segment lost 7 bases and the V segment lost 6 bases, leaving 6 bases of the junction unmatched. This CDR3 contains 13 residues. CDR3 sequence reads: CASRTGQGFEAFF. The CDR3 nucleotides read TGTGCCAGCAGGACGGGACAGGGTTTTGAAGCTTTCTTT.

The chain has TRBV27 and TRBJ1-6; the D is unclear. This CDR3 spans 14 amino acids. V lost 7 bases and J 7 bases, leaving 14 bases between the germline ends. CDR1 and CDR2 from the germline V gene are MNHEY and SMNVEV (reference sequence). The CDR3 reads CASNPGSRNSPLHF. The CDR3 DNA reads TGTGCCAGCAATCCGGGGTCTAGAAATTCACCCCTCCACTTT.

The gene calls are TRBV19 and TRBJ2-2, with a weak D call TRBD2 (5 bases). The germline gives CDR1 LNHDA, CDR2 SQIVND (reference sequence). V dropped 6 bases and J dropped 4 bases, with 18 bases sitting between them. The CDR3 is 16 residues long. The CDR3 nucleotides read TGTGCCAGTAGGACTGATACTAGTAAGAGCACCGGGGAGCTGTTTTTT. Encoded protein: CASRTDTSKSTGELFF.

The rearrangement joins TRBV5-5 to TRBJ1-4; D gene unclear. Germline V gene lookup returns CDR1 SGHKS and CDR2 YYEKEE (reference sequence). Trimming pared 4 bases from V and 4 bases from J, leaving 14 bases between. The CDR3 runs 15 residues. Here the CDR3 reads CASSPGSNNNEKLFF. The CDR3 DNA reads as TGTGCCAGCAGCCCCGGGAGCAATAATAATGAAAAACTGTTTTTT.

The chain recombines TRBV19 with TRBJ2-5; TRBD2 aligns across 12 bases. V was pared by 5 bases and J by 3 bases, with 1 base of the junction left unmatched. The CDR3 sequence is 14 residues long. CDR1 and CDR2 from the germline V gene are LNHDA and SQIVND (reference sequence). CDR3 protein: CASSPSGGEETQYF. The CDR3, as DNA: TGTGCCAGTAGTCCTAGCGGGGGGGAAGAGACCCAGTACTTC.

V gene TRBV30 combines with J gene TRBJ1-2; D ambiguous. V lost 3 bases and J lost 1, with 9 bases in between. CDR1 is GTSNPN and CDR2 is SVGIG in the germline V gene (reference sequence). The CDR3 is made up of 13 amino acids. CDR3 nucleotides: TGTGCCTGGAGGCTCGGTAGTAACTATGGCTACACCTTC. Protein: CAWRLGSNYGYTF.

The chain joins TRBV12-3 or TRBV12-4 to TRBJ2-7, with D unresolved. This CDR3 comprises 11 residues. The germline V and J ends were trimmed by 6 bases and 7 bases, with 10 bases remaining between them. The CDR3 loop is CASSQAGEQYF. CDR3 nucleotides: TGTGCCAGCAGCCAAGCAGGTGAGCAGTACTTC.

The chain couples TRBV18 to TRBJ1-2; D is undetermined. V was pared by 2 bases and J by 0 bases, with 13 bases between. CDR3 length equals 16 residues. CDR1 and CDR2 (germline): KGHSH, LQKENI. CDR3 in DNA: TGTGCCAGCTCACCATCCATAGGGAGAACTAACTATGGCTACACCTTC. Protein: CASSPSIGRTNYGYTF. The entire variable domain, with the rest obtained from reference TRBV18 and TRBJ1-2, is as follows: NAGVMQNPRHLVRRRGQEARLRCSPMKGHSHVYWYRQLPEEGLKFMVYLQKENIIDESGMPKERFSAEFPKEGPSILRIQQVVRGDSAAYFCASSPSIGRTNYGYTFGSGTRLTVV.

Worth noting for this clone: The junction departs from the called germline gene at one end, perhaps through a read error. This chain uses TRBV5-1 with TRBJ2-7; the match to TRBD1 covers 10 bases. Germline V gene data show CDR1 as SGHRS and CDR2 as YFSETQ. This CDR3 comprises 12 residues. CDR3 bases: TGCGCCAGCAGGGAGCCGGGACAGGGGCTGGACTTC. Translating gives CASREPGQGLDF.

V gene TRBV27 combines with J gene TRBJ1-2; D call uncertain. The CDR3 has 15 amino acids. Germline CDR1 reads MNHEY; CDR2 reads SMNVEV (reference sequence). Trimming removed 5 bases from V and 3 bases from J, with 16 bases in between. The CDR3 spells CASSLKGGAHYGYTF. The CDR3 DNA is TGTGCCAGCAGTCTAAAAGGTGGAGCCCACTATGGCTACACCTTC.

This clone turned up a few times. The rearrangement links TRBV5-4 to TRBJ1-6; 9 nucleotides align to TRBD1. The CDR3 is 15 amino acids. Unmatched junction bases numbered 7, after V lost 5 bases and J lost 7 bases. CDR1 is SGHNT, CDR2 YYREEE, per germline (reference sequence). CDR3 nucleotide sequence: TGTGCCAGCAGTCCTGGACAGGGGAACAATTCACCCCTCCACTTT. Amino acid sequence: CASSPGQGNNSPLHF.

The rearrangement links TRBV6-2 or TRBV6-3 to TRBJ2-7, with 8 bases aligning to TRBD2. The germline gives CDR1 MNHEY, CDR2 SVGEGT. This CDR3 is built from 14 residues. V shed 5 bases and J 4 bases; nucleotides not matched to a gene: 7. The CDR3 DNA is TGTGCCAGCAGTATCCAGCGGGGGCCATACGAGCAGTACTTC. Translated, it gives CASSIQRGPYEQYF.

The chain joins TRBV6-2 or TRBV6-3 to TRBJ1-4; D perhaps matches TRBD1 (6 bases). The CDR3 sequence is 16 residues long. Germline V lookup: CDR1 MNHEY, CDR2 SVGEGT. The V end was cut by 2 bases, the J end by 13 bases, with 23 bases between. The CDR3 loop reads CASSYRGLHQRGGLFF. The CDR3 region has the DNA TGTGCCAGCAGTTACCGTGGCTTACACCAAAGGGGGGGACTGTTTTTT.

This chain links TRBV6-6 with TRBJ1-2; TRBD1 matches 9 bases. The CDR3 loop spans 14 amino acids. Germline assignment: CDR1 MNHNY and CDR2 SVGAGI (reference sequence). The ends lost 7 bases at V and 3 bases at J; junction bases unmatched: 6. CDR3 DNA: TGTGCCAGCATCCAAGGACAGGGGTACTATGGCTACACCTTC. Translation gives CASIQGQGYYGYTF.

The chain recombines TRBV12-3 or TRBV12-4 with TRBJ2-2; no firm D call. The CDR3 spans 11 residues. The V end lost 6 bases, the J end lost 5 bases, and 4 bases lay between the germline ends. CDR3 DNA sequence: TGTGCCAGCAGCTCGACCGGGGAGCTGTTTTTT. Translating it yields CASSSTGELFF.

The chain joins TRBV7-6 to TRBJ2-5, with 8 bases lining up with TRBD2. CDR1 SGHVS and CDR2 FNYEAQ come from the germline V gene. CDR3 length: 14 amino acids. V shed 5 bases and J 7 bases; nucleotides not matched to a gene: 9. The chain's CDR3 is CASSPQREYGTQYF. Written as DNA, the CDR3 is TGTGCCAGCAGCCCCCAGCGGGAGTATGGGACCCAGTACTTC.

The J gene is TRBJ2-2, the V gene TRBV6-2 or TRBV6-3; TRBD1 matches 7 bases. V shed 4 bases and J 10 bases; nucleotides not matched to a gene: 9. The CDR3 extends over 14 amino acids. Germline V gene data show CDR1 as MNHEY and CDR2 as SVGEGT. The CDR3 DNA reads as TGTGCCAGCAGTTCCCCCGCGACAGGGCTGGAGCTGTTTTTT. Translated: CASSSPATGLELFF.

The V call is TRBV6-5, the J call TRBJ1-4, with D possibly being TRBD1 (6 bases). With 6 bases removed from V and 8 bases from J, the gap between germline ends came to 16 bases. The CDR3 has 14 amino acids. Germline V gives CDR1 MNHEY, CDR2 SVGAGI. The CDR3 loop reads CASRTGRGGEKLFF. CDR3 DNA: TGTGCCAGCAGGACAGGTCGGGGAGGGGAAAAACTGTTTTTT.

In DNA form, the CDR3 reads TGTGCCACCAGTCCCGGGAGCTCCTACAATGAGCAGTTCTTC. This encodes CATSPGSSYNEQFF. V gene TRBV24-1 combines with J gene TRBJ2-1; TRBD2 might be the D (6 bases). Germline lookup yields CDR1 KGHDR and CDR2 SFDVKD. The CDR3 is 14 amino acids. Trimming took off 6 bases at V and 0 bases at J, with 8 bases between the two ends.

V is TRBV6-2 or TRBV6-3 and J is TRBJ1-3; D is unresolved. The CDR3 length is 12 residues. Trimming shortened V by 2 bases and J by 6 bases, and 5 bases separated the two germline ends. Per the germline V gene, CDR1 is MNHEY and CDR2 is SVGEGT. The CDR3 loop reads CASSYEENTIYF. The DNA for the CDR3 is TGTGCCAGCAGTTACGAGGAAAACACCATATATTTT.

V usage is TRBV7-8 and J usage is TRBJ1-2, with no clear D. CDR1 and CDR2 from the germline V gene are SGHVS and FQNEAQ. V was trimmed by 5 bases and J by 3 bases, leaving 7 bases between them. This CDR3 is built from 12 residues. Written as DNA, the CDR3 is TGTGCCAGCAGCCCCCGAGACTATGGCTACACCTTC. Translated, it gives CASSPRDYGYTF. Together with reference TRBV7-8 and TRBJ1-2, the CDR3 gives the full variable domain: GAGVSQSPRYKVAKRGQDVALRCDPISGHVSLFWYQQALGQGPEFLTYFQNEAQLDKSGLPSDRFFAERPEGSVSTLKIQRTQQEDSAVYLCASSPRDYGYTFGSGTRLTVV.

This clone has a count of ten or more. V gene TRBV27 combines with J gene TRBJ2-1, with TRBD2 matching 11 bases. Trimming cost V 2 bases and J 6 bases; bases outside gene matches: 6. The CDR3 sequence is 16 residues long. The germline V gene encodes CDR1 MNHEY and CDR2 SMNVEV (reference sequence). The CDR3 sequence is CASSLVGLAGLNEQFF. CDR3 DNA: TGTGCCAGCAGTTTAGTCGGACTAGCGGGCCTCAATGAGCAGTTCTTC.

With respect to this clone: The sample carries other DNA sequences with the same CDR3. The chain links TRBV7-9 to TRBJ1-6; TRBD1 matches at 11 bases. J gave up 10 bases and V 5 bases, and 4 bases lay outside the gene matches. Germline CDR1 is SEHNR and CDR2 is FQNEAQ (reference sequence). The CDR3 loop spans 14 amino acids. CDR3 in amino acids: CASSLGTGGSPLHF. CDR3 nucleotide sequence: TGTGCCAGCAGCCTAGGGACAGGGGGATCACCCCTCCACTTT.

The gene calls are TRBV29-1 and TRBJ2-2; 14 positions agree with TRBD2. The CDR3 contains 16 residues. V gave up 7 bases and J gave up 7 bases; unmatched junction bases: 11. Germline lookup yields CDR1 SQVTM and CDR2 ANQGSEA. Written as DNA, the CDR3 is TGCAGCGCGGGGACTAGCGGGGGCGTGGGCGTCGGGGAGCTGTTTTTT. Translated, it gives CSAGTSGGVGVGELFF.